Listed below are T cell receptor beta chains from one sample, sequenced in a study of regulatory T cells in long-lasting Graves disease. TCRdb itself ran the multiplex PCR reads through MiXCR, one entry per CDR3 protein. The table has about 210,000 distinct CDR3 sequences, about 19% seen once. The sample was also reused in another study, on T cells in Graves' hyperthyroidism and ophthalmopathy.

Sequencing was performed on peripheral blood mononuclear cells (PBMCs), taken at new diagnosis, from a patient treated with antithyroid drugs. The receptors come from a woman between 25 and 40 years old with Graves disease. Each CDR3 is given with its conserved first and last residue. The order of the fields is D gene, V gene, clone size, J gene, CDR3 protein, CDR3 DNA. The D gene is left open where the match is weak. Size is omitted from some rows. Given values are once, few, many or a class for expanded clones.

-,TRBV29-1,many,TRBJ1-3,CSPKGRPTMFSGNTIYF,TGCAGCCCGAAAGGACGACCAACGATGTTCTCTGGAAACACCATATATTTT
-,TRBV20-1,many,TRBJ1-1,CSARARQLNTEAFF,TGCAGTGCTAGAGCTCGGCAGCTGAACACTGAAGCTTTCTTT
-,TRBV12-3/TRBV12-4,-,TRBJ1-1,CASATGGYPEAFF,TGTGCCAGCGCCACTGGAGGGTATCCTGAAGCTTTCTTT
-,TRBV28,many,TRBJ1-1,CASSSVGGSNTEAFF,TGTGCCAGCAGTTCAGTGGGGGGCTCGAACACTGAAGCTTTCTTT
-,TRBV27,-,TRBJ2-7,CASSTGSFSYEQYF,TGTGCCAGCAGTACAGGGTCTTTCTCCTACGAGCAGTACTTC
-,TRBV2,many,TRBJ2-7,CASNPFYEQYF,TGTGCCAGCAATCCTTTCTACGAGCAGTACTTC
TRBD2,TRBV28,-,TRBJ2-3,CASNRLAGADTQYF,TGTGCCAGCAACCGACTAGCGGGAGCAGATACGCAGTATTTT
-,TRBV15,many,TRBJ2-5,CATSRVGLPETQYF,TGTGCCACCAGCAGAGTCGGACTACCAGAGACCCAGTACTTC
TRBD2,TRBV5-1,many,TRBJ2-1,CASSLVLAENNEQFF,TGCGCCAGCAGCTTGGTACTAGCGGAAAACAATGAGCAGTTCTTC
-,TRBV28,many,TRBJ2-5,CASSPSPVRETQYF,TGTGCCAGCAGTCCCTCACCCGTCCGCGAGACCCAGTACTTC
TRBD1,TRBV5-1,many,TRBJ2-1,CASRTEGALHEQFF,TGCGCCAGCAGGACCGAGGGGGCCCTCCATGAGCAGTTCTTC
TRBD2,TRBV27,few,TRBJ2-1,CASSGLAAYNEQFF,TGTGCCAGCAGTGGACTAGCGGCCTACAATGAGCAGTTCTTC
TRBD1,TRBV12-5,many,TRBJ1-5,CASGLVRGQGASGIQPQHF,TGTGCTAGTGGTTTGGTAAGGGGACAGGGGGCATCTGGGATACAGCCCCAGCATTTT
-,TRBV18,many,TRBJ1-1,CASSPMWADSEAFF,TGTGCCAGCTCACCAATGTGGGCGGATTCTGAAGCTTTCTTT
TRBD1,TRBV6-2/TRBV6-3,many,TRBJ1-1,CASSFGQGFTEAFF,TGTGCCAGCAGTTTTGGACAGGGATTTACTGAAGCTTTCTTT
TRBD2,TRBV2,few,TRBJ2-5,CASTPYTSGQETQYF,TGTGCCAGCACCCCCTACACTAGCGGACAAGAGACCCAGTACTTC